The clone carrying this T cell receptor (beta chain) was seen a single time. Its antigen is still unknown. This record comes from a study of T cell responses to AZD1222 COVID-19 vaccine. Findings and caveats of the study: Baseline seropositivity characterized only a handful of AZD1222 recipients. Mapped onto spike, vaccine-associated CD4 TCRs spanned it and were dominant at 160-218 and 743-854.

Per germline, CDR1 MDHEN and CDR2 SYDVKM. The V segment lost 3 bases and the J segment 4 bases; nucleotides outside the gene matches: 6. This CDR3 spans 15 amino acids. TCRdb's table, derived via immunoSEQ multiplex PCR, lists solely in-frame clones and lacks some. The sample contains 95,000 to 150,000 clones, roughly 90% of which appear only once. This clonotype was obtained from an adult who received the AZD1222 COVID-19 vaccine. The material was peripheral blood, obtained 28 days after the second AZD1222 dose. The chain carries TRBV28 and TRBJ1-3; 7 nucleotides line up with TRBD1. The DNA of the CDR3 is TGTGCCAGCAGTTTCCAGGGGGGAGAAGGAAACACCATATATTTT. Amino acid sequence: CASSFQGGEGNTIYF.